This record looks at one TCR beta chain sequence and its context. The CDR3 spans 12 residues. In germline, CDR1 is SGHRS, CDR2 YFSETQ. Losses at the gene ends were 0 bases for V and 7 bases for J; bases not matched to a gene: 0. This record belongs to a study of blood T cell repertoires in COVID-19. The table came from immunoSEQ multiplex PCR; TCRdb's copy has only in-frame clones and leaves some out. Counted here are just under 85,000 clones, under 85% occurring once; the ten biggest clones make up roughly 32%. V usage is TRBV5-1 and J usage is TRBJ1-2, with TRBD1 matching over 7 bases. The origin of this receptor is a woman aged 80 or over with acute or convalescent COVID-19. Material for sequencing was peripheral blood. DNA for the CDR3: TGCGCCAGCAGCTTGGCAGGGGGTGGCTACACCTTC. Protein product: CASSLAGGGYTF.